This T cell receptor (beta chain) was recovered during a study of T cells in Graves' hyperthyroidism and ophthalmopathy. Regions amplified from RNA transcripts were the TCR beta CDR3 regions. TCR CDR3 underwent first-round RT-PCR with the HTBI primer set. TCRdb re-called the multiplex PCR reads through MiXCR, storing one row per CDR3 protein. The sample holds 500,000 to 600,000 distinct CDR3 sequences, 35% to 50% seen once. This CDR3 spans 15 amino acids. Germline CDR1 is SNHLY and CDR2 is FYNNEI. Trimming pared 7 bases from V and 4 bases from J, leaving 16 bases between. This receptor was identified in an adult woman with Graves' disease, either hyperthyroidism or ophthalmopathy (not recorded which). The material sequenced was peripheral blood or thyroid tissue (not recorded which). The chain has TRBV2 and TRBJ1-4; possibly TRBD1 for D (5 bases). CDR3 nucleotide sequence: TGTGCCAGCATTCCTTCGGGGACGGATAATGAAAAACTGTTTTTT. It translates to CASIPSGTDNEKLFF. Full variable domain (remainder filled in from reference TRBV2 and TRBJ1-4): EPEVTQTPSHQVTQMGQEVILRCVPISNHLYFYWYRQILGQKVEFLVSFYNNEISEKSEIFDDQFSVERPDGSNFTLKIRSTKLEDSAMYFCASIPSGTDNEKLFFGSGTQLSVL.